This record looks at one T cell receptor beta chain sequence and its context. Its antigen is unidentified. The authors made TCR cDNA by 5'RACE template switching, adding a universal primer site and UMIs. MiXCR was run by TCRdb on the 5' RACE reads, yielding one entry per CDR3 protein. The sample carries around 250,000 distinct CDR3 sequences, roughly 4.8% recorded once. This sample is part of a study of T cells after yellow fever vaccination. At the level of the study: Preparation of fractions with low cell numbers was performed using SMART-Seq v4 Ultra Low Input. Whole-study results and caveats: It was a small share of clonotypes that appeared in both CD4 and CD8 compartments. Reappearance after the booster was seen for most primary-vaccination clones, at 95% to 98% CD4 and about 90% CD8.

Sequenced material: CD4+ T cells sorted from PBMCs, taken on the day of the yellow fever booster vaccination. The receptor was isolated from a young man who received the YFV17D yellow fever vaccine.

CDR3 amino acids: CASSLRGDWNTGELFF. The CDR3 DNA sequence: TGTGCCAGCAGCCTACGAGGGGATTGGAACACCGGGGAGCTGTTTTTT. This chain uses TRBV5-6 with TRBJ2-2; possibly TRBD1 or TRBD2 for D (5 bases each). Germline-derived CDR1 and CDR2 are SGHDT and YYEEEE. V was trimmed by 4 bases and J by 1 base, leaving 14 bases between them. CDR3 length: 16 residues.